These 24 T cell receptor beta chains originate from one sample sequenced in a study of regulatory T cells in long-lasting Graves disease. TCR beta libraries were built with iRepertoire HTBI primers and Arm-PCR of CDR3 regions. Via MiXCR, TCRdb re-called the multiplex PCR reads, giving one row per CDR3 protein. Among approximately 230,000 distinct CDR3 sequences, 15% to 20% were seen once, and the ten largest hold roughly 23%. Indicated time point: newly diagnosed GD, antithyroid drugs for less than 3 months. The TCR library was made from RNA extracted from PBMCs. The source was peripheral blood mononuclear cells (PBMCs), collected at new diagnosis, from a patient treated with antithyroid drugs. Source of these receptors: a female donor with Graves disease.

In this sample, this clonotype turned up a few times. It may be a read error: a sequence one base away is much more abundant. The chain couples TRBV29-1 to TRBJ1-2, with D maybe TRBD1 (6 bases). From germline, CDR1 is SQVTM and CDR2 ANQGSEA. This CDR3 spans 15 amino acids. The CDR3 loop is CSVHTSGAPNYDYTF. In DNA form, the CDR3 reads TGCAGCGTCCACACCTCAGGGGCGCCTAACTATGACTACACCTTC.

In DNA form, the CDR3 reads TGCGCCAGCAGCGTGACAGGCTATGAAAAACTGTTTTTT. Translated: CASSVTGYEKLFF. The V call is TRBV5-1, the J call TRBJ1-4; possibly TRBD1 for D (6 bases). Germline V gene sequence: CDR1 SGHRS, CDR2 YFSETQ. Trimming removed 4 bases from V and 6 bases from J, with 10 bases in between. This CDR3 spans 13 amino acids.

The table lists this clonotype with many counts. This could be a read error, since a much larger clone is one nucleotide away. V and J are TRBV7-8 and TRBJ2-5; unclear D gene. The CDR3 has 11 residues. The germline CDR1 and CDR2 sequences are SGHVS and FQNEAQ. The CDR3 is CASSFQVTQYF. The CDR3 DNA reads as TGTGCCAGCAGCTTCCAAGTGACCCAGTACTTC. Combining the CDR3 with reference TRBV7-8 and TRBJ2-5 gives the whole variable domain GAGVSQSPRYKVAKRGQDVALRCDPISGHVSLFWYQQALGQGPEFLTYFQNEAQLDKSGLPSDRFFAERPEGSVSTLKIQRTQQEDSAVYLCASSFQVTQYFGPGTRLLVL.

This clonotype was detected many times. The rearrangement joins TRBV6-5 to TRBJ1-4, with 7 positions matching TRBD1. Germline V CDR1 and CDR2: MNHEY, SVGAGI. V lost 4 bases to trimming and J lost 3 bases; unmatched junction nucleotides: 5. The length of the CDR3 is 15 residues. CDR3 DNA sequence: TGTGCCAGCAGTTTCGGACAGGCTCCTAATGAAAAACTGTTTTTT. Protein product: CASSFGQAPNEKLFF.

This clonotype was recorded many times. The chain recombines TRBV27 with TRBJ2-2; the D call may be TRBD1 or TRBD2 (7 bases each). V was shortened by 7 bases and J by 5 bases, with 14 bases between the two germline ends. The CDR3 totals 14 residues. CDR1 and CDR2 (germline): MNHEY, SMNVEV (reference sequence). The CDR3 is CASTQQGGTGELFF. CDR3 DNA sequence: TGTGCCAGCACCCAGCAGGGGGGGACCGGGGAGCTGTTTTTT.

This clonotype came up many times. The J gene is TRBJ2-5, the V gene TRBV18; 11 nucleotides align to TRBD2. V shed 3 bases and J 5 bases; nucleotides not matched to a gene: 5. This CDR3 is built from 15 residues. Germline V gives CDR1 KGHSH, CDR2 LQKENI. CDR3 coding DNA: TGTGCCAGCTCACCCCTAGCGGGAGGCGGTGAGACCCAGTACTTC. Encoded protein: CASSPLAGGGETQYF.

This clonotype occurred a few times. The chain joins TRBV11-3 to TRBJ2-3, with a possible D match to TRBD1 (6 bases). Germline assignment: CDR1 SGHNT and CDR2 YENEEA. V shed 3 bases and J shed 0 bases, with 13 bases lying between them. This CDR3 is 16 amino acids long. The CDR3 reads CASSLVGQSSTDTQYF. CDR3 coding DNA: TGTGCCAGCAGCTTGGTCGGACAGTCTAGCACAGATACGCAGTATTTT.

The rearrangement uses TRBV7-9 and TRBJ1-5, with TRBD1 identical over 8 bases. The CDR3 has 16 amino acids. Germline V CDR1 and CDR2: SEHNR, FQNEAQ (reference sequence). The junction had 9 bases not matched to a gene; V was cut back by 5 bases and J by 3 bases. The CDR3 DNA sequence: TGTGCCAGCAGCGCCCGGACAGGGAAGAACAATCAGCCCCAGCATTTT. Its translation: CASSARTGKNNQPQHF.

This clonotype was counted between two and nine times. J is TRBJ1-2 and V is TRBV12-5; 10 bases map to TRBD1. V lost 4 bases, J lost 7 bases, and 18 bases stayed unmatched. CDR1 is LGHNT, CDR2 FRNRAP, per germline. The CDR3 extends over 18 amino acids. The CDR3 spells CASGSAWGGTGVVGGYTF. The CDR3 nucleotides are TGTGCTAGTGGTTCAGCCTGGGGCGGGACAGGGGTCGTCGGTGGCTACACCTTC. The variable domain in full, with the rest retrieved from reference TRBV12-5 and TRBJ1-2, is DARVTQTPRHKVTEMGQEVTMRCQPILGHNTVFWYRQTMMQGLELLAYFRNRAPLDDSGMPKDRFSAEMPDATLATLKIQPSEPRDSAVYFCASGSAWGGTGVVGGYTFGSGTRLTVV.

This clonotype showed up many times. The genes are TRBV6-5 and TRBJ2-7; the match to TRBD2 covers 10 bases. J was trimmed by 5 bases and V by 4 bases; bases with no gene match: 5. CDR3 size: 14 residues. Germline V gene lookup returns CDR1 MNHEY and CDR2 SVGAGI. In DNA form, the CDR3 reads TGTGCCAGCAGTTCACTAGCGGGATCGGACGAGCAGTACTTC. Encoded protein: CASSSLAGSDEQYF.

Ten or more counts support this clonotype. V gene TRBV9 combines with J gene TRBJ2-3; TRBD2 agrees at 8 bases. The V gene's germline CDR1 is SGDLS and CDR2 YYNGEE. The CDR3 is 13 amino acids. Losses at the gene ends were 4 bases for V and 7 bases for J; bases not matched to a gene: 5. This chain's CDR3 is CASSSRTSYTQYF. The CDR3 nucleotides read TGTGCCAGCAGCTCCCGGACTAGCTATACGCAGTATTTT.

The rearrangement joins TRBV6-1 to TRBJ2-5, with D possibly being TRBD2 (6 bases). This CDR3 region has 15 residues. V was trimmed by 6 bases and J by 6 bases, leaving 20 bases between them. Germline V gene data show CDR1 as MNHNS and CDR2 as SASEGT. CDR3 in amino acids: CASSNLSAGRKTQYF. In DNA form, the CDR3 reads TGTGCCAGCAGCAACCTCAGTGCAGGGAGGAAGACCCAGTACTTC.

This chain uses TRBV11-3 with TRBJ2-5; D possibly corresponds to TRBD2 (7 bases). The CDR3 is 15 amino acids. CDR1 and CDR2 (germline): SGHNT, YENEEA. V lost 5 bases and J lost 4, with 17 bases in between. This chain's CDR3 is CASSLGGGEGETQYF. CDR3 sequence (DNA): TGTGCCAGCAGCCTAGGGGGTGGGGAGGGAGAGACCCAGTACTTC.

This clonotype was recorded many times. The V gene is TRBV7-9, the J gene TRBJ1-4; D is possibly TRBD1 (5 bases). Trimming pared 4 bases from V and 7 bases from J, leaving 13 bases between. This CDR3 comprises 14 residues. Germline assignment: CDR1 SEHNR and CDR2 FQNEAQ (reference sequence). The CDR3 is CASSSRGLGEKLFF. DNA of the CDR3: TGTGCCAGCAGCTCCCGGGGCCTAGGTGAAAAACTGTTTTTT.

This clonotype was seen many times. The chain couples TRBV9 to TRBJ1-1, with a weak D call TRBD1 (5 bases). Germline assignment: CDR1 SGDLS and CDR2 YYNGEE. V lost 0 bases and J 5 bases, leaving 14 bases between the germline ends. The length of the CDR3 is 15 residues. The CDR3 loop is CASSVEAGRDTEAFF. As DNA, the CDR3 is TGTGCCAGCAGCGTAGAGGCAGGGCGGGATACTGAAGCTTTCTTT.

CDR3 sequence (DNA): TGTGCCAGCAGCTTGGCGGCTACCCAAGAGACCCAGTACTTC. Amino acids: CASSLAATQETQYF. The genes are TRBV11-3 and TRBJ2-5; D is undetermined. CDR1 SGHNT and CDR2 YENEEA come from the germline V gene. V was clipped by 3 bases and J by 1 base, with 9 bases between them. This CDR3 contains 14 residues.

There are many counts of this clonotype. The CDR3 bases are TGTGCCAGCAGCTTAGTATCGAGCCTTTCGACCGGGGAGCTGTTTTTT. Its translation is CASSLVSSLSTGELFF. This sequence joins TRBV7-9 and TRBJ2-2, with D hard to call. The CDR3 is made up of 16 amino acids. CDR1 is SEHNR, CDR2 FQNEAQ, per germline (reference sequence). V was shortened by 1 base and J by 5 bases, with 14 bases between the two germline ends. The whole variable domain, remainder taken from reference TRBV7-9 and TRBJ2-2, is DTGVSQNPRHKITKRGQNVTFRCDPISEHNRLYWYRQTLGQGPEFLTYFQNEAQLEKSRLLSDRFSAERPKGSFSTLEIQRTEQGDSAMYLCASSLVSSLSTGELFFGEGSRLTVL.

This clonotype showed up just a few times. The chain joins TRBV19 to TRBJ2-2, with unresolved D. The CDR3 runs to 18 residues. Germline CDR1 is LNHDA and CDR2 is SQIVND (reference sequence). Trimming took 2 bases from V and 8 from J, leaving 24 bases between them. The CDR3 DNA follows: TGTGCCAGTAGTATATACGGCAGGCGGCTAGATCAGACGGGGGAGCTGTTTTTT. Protein sequence: CASSIYGRRLDQTGELFF. Full variable domain (remainder filled in from reference TRBV19 and TRBJ2-2): DGGITQSPKYLFRKEGQNVTLSCEQNLNHDAMYWYRQDPGQGLRLIYYSQIVNDFQKGDIAEGYSVSREKKESFPLTVTSAQKNPTAFYLCASSIYGRRLDQTGELFFGEGSRLTVL.

This clonotype has ten or more counts. The genes are TRBV7-3 and TRBJ2-3; D may match TRBD1 or TRBD2 (5 bases each). The germline V gene encodes CDR1 SGHTA and CDR2 FQGTGA. The CDR3 is 16 amino acids. Between the trimmed V and J ends, which lost 1 base and 1 base, there was a span of 12 bases. The CDR3 coding sequence is TGTGCCAGCAGCTTAAACGCTGGGGGAGGCACAGATACGCAGTATTTT. This sequence encodes CASSLNAGGGTDTQYF.

This clonotype was recorded many times. The rearrangement uses TRBV12-5 and TRBJ2-3; D not resolved. Germline loops: CDR1 LGHNT, CDR2 FRNRAP. Between the trimmed V and J ends, which lost 8 bases and 2 bases, there was a span of 11 bases. The CDR3 loop spans 13 amino acids. The CDR3 sequence: CASRSPTTDTQYF. The CDR3 DNA reads as TGTGCTAGTCGCTCGCCTACCACAGATACGCAGTATTTT.

This clonotype was detected ten times or more. This chain joins TRBV6-1 and TRBJ2-1; D may be TRBD1 (5 bases). CDR3 length: 14 residues. V was clipped by 11 bases and J by 3 bases, with 17 bases between them. The germline V gene encodes CDR1 MNHNS and CDR2 SASEGT. The CDR3 bases are TGTGCCGTCATTGCGGCAGGGATCTACAATGAGCAGTTCTTC. It is translated as CAVIAAGIYNEQFF.

This clonotype was detected ten times or more. The gene calls are TRBV11-2 and TRBJ2-1, with 8 bases lining up with TRBD2. Germline V gene lookup returns CDR1 SGHAT and CDR2 FQNNGV. The V and J ends lost 4 bases and 0 bases, in that order; junction bases with no gene match: 8. The CDR3 sequence is 17 residues long. The CDR3 loop reads CASSSPGGGSSYNEQFF. In nucleotides, the CDR3 is TGTGCCAGCAGCTCCCCCGGGGGGGGTAGCTCCTACAATGAGCAGTTCTTC.

This clonotype was detected many times. This chain links TRBV20-1 with TRBJ2-1; 8 bases match TRBD2. The CDR3 extends over 15 amino acids. The germline gives CDR1 DFQATT, CDR2 SNEGSKA (reference sequence). Trimming cost V 6 bases and J 7 bases; bases outside gene matches: 14. The CDR3 loop reads CSAPQGHGGGNEQFF. CDR3 DNA sequence: TGCAGTGCGCCCCAGGGACACGGGGGGGGTAATGAGCAGTTCTTC.

The J gene is TRBJ2-7, the V gene TRBV7-9; D could derive from TRBD1 or TRBD2 (6 bases each). The germline V gene has CDR1 SEHNR and CDR2 FQNEAQ (reference sequence). The CDR3 contains 12 residues. V gave up 3 bases and J gave up 7 bases, with 10 bases separating them. The CDR3 DNA follows: TGTGCCAGCAGCTTCGGGGGCGAAGAGCAGTACTTC. This codes for CASSFGGEEQYF. Full variable domain (rest looked up from reference TRBV7-9 and TRBJ2-7): DTGVSQNPRHKITKRGQNVTFRCDPISEHNRLYWYRQTLGQGPEFLTYFQNEAQLEKSRLLSDRFSAERPKGSFSTLEIQRTEQGDSAMYLCASSFGGEEQYFGPGTRLTVT.